These T cell receptor beta chains were read from a single sample in a study of T-cell reconstitution after alpha-beta-depleted transplantation in children. From the PCR reads, TCRdb called clonotypes with MiXCR, one entry per CDR3 protein. Altogether over 450,000 distinct CDR3 sequences are present, under 12% being singletons, with the ten largest covering about 2%. Sequencing was performed on PBMCs, taken before TCRalphabeta/CD19-depleted stem cell transplant. The receptors shown here come from a child aged 2 to 15 with inherited bone marrow failure, due to receive a stem cell transplant. CDR3s include the opening cysteine and the closing phenylalanine or tryptophan. D genes are given only for firm matches. For some rows the clone size is stated as once, few or many, or as a class when expanded; others skip it.

many,TRBV29-1,TRBJ2-7,NA,TGCAGCGTTGCGGGGCAGTCCTACGAGCAGTACTTC,CSVAGQSYEQYF
many,TRBV4-3,TRBJ2-3,TRBD1,TGCGCCAGCAGCCAAGAAGATGGACAGGAGGACACAGATACGCAGTATTTT,CASSQEDGQEDTDTQYF
NA,TRBV6-2/TRBV6-3,TRBJ2-3,TRBD2,TGTGCCAGCAGTTACTTGCGGGAGGAAACCCTCTTCAGCACAGATACGCAGTATTTT,CASSYLREETLFSTDTQYF
many,TRBV27,TRBJ2-5,TRBD1,TGTGCCAGCAGTTTATTAGGTCGACAGGGGGAAAAGACCCAGTACTTC,CASSLLGRQGEKTQYF
many,TRBV5-1,TRBJ2-3,TRBD1,TGTGCCAGCAGCTGGACAGGGACAGATACGCAGTATTTT,CASSWTGTDTQYF
many,TRBV4-1,TRBJ2-1,NA,TGCGCCAGCAGCCAAGAGACTAGGGATGAGCAGTTCTTC,CASSQETRDEQFF
many,TRBV29-1,TRBJ2-7,TRBD2,TGCAGCGCCACCCGGGGGGACCAGTCCTACGAGCAGTACTTC,CSATRGDQSYEQYF
many,TRBV20-1,TRBJ2-7,TRBD2,TGCAGTGCAGCGGACGGGAGGGCCTTAGGATACGAGCAGTACTTC,CSAADGRALGYEQYF
NA,TRBV5-6,TRBJ2-3,TRBD2,TGTGCCAGCAGCGCCTTAGGGCGGGAGTACACAGATACGCAGTATTTT,CASSALGREYTDTQYF
few,TRBV5-1,TRBJ1-1,NA,TGCGCCAGCAGCTTGGGTGTCCAAATGAACACTGAAGCTTTCTTT,CASSLGVQMNTEAFF
NA,TRBV20-1,TRBJ1-3,TRBD1,TGCAGTGCTAGGGAGGACAGGGAGGGCGCTGGAAACACCATATATTTT,CSAREDREGAGNTIYF
NA,TRBV9,TRBJ2-3,TRBD2,TGTGGCAGCGAGGGATTCCAAGGGGATAGCGGGACAAGCACAGATACGCAGTATTTT,CGSEGFQGDSGTSTDTQYF
NA,TRBV27,TRBJ1-1,TRBD1,TGTGCCAGCACCCTCGGACAGGGGGTCACTGAAGATTTCTTT,CASTLGQGVTEDFF
many,TRBV11-2,TRBJ2-2,NA,TGTGCCAGCAGCTTCTCTAACCCTTTAGGGGAGCTGTTTTTT,CASSFSNPLGELFF
many,TRBV4-2,TRBJ1-3,NA,TGTGCCAGCAGCCAAGATACAGGGAAGACTGGAAACACCATATATTTT,CASSQDTGKTGNTIYF
many,TRBV27,TRBJ2-1,NA,TGTGCCAGCAGGGCGGACCTTACCTACAATGAGCAGTTCTTC,CASRADLTYNEQFF
many,TRBV27,TRBJ2-1,TRBD2,TGTGCCAGCAGTTTATCTATGGCGGGAGCCGGCTATGAGCAGTTCTTC,CASSLSMAGAGYEQFF
many,TRBV7-9,TRBJ2-1,TRBD1,TGTGCCAGCAGCCGCGACAGGGGGCTTTACAATGAGCAGTTCTTC,CASSRDRGLYNEQFF
many,TRBV20-1,TRBJ2-7,NA,TGCAGTGCTAGAGATTTTTTGTCGTATGGCTACGAGCAGTACTTC,CSARDFLSYGYEQYF
many,TRBV28,TRBJ1-5,NA,TGTGCCAGCAGTTTATTGACAGGATATAGCAATCAGCCCCAGCATTTT,CASSLLTGYSNQPQHF
many,TRBV7-8,TRBJ2-3,TRBD2,TGTGCCAGCAGCCCCTGGGGGACTAGCGGGGGAGATACGCAGTATTTT,CASSPWGTSGGDTQYF
NA,TRBV28,TRBJ2-1,TRBD2,TGTGCCAGCAGTTTGGACGGGGGGACTAGCGGGCGATTCTACAATGAGCAGTTCTTC,CASSLDGGTSGRFYNEQFF
many,TRBV5-1,TRBJ2-1,TRBD2,TGCGCCAGCAGCTTAGGACTAGCAACATCGGATGAGCAGTTCTTC,CASSLGLATSDEQFF
many,TRBV12-3/TRBV12-4,TRBJ2-5,NA,TGTGCCAGCAGCCATAGCAGAGAGACCCAGTACTTC,CASSHSRETQYF
NA,TRBV10-2,TRBJ1-5,NA,TGCGCCAGCAGGGAAACTAGGCTCAATCAGCCCCAGCATTTT,CASRETRLNQPQHF
many,TRBV5-1,TRBJ2-5,TRBD1,TGCGCCAGCAGCTGGACCGGGACAGGGCTCGAGACCCAGTACTTC,CASSWTGTGLETQYF
few,TRBV7-6,TRBJ2-2,TRBD1,TGTGCCAGCAGCGCGCCCCGAGGACAGGGAAACACCGGGGAGCTGTTTTTT,CASSAPRGQGNTGELFF
many,TRBV4-2,TRBJ2-7,TRBD2,TGTGCCAGCAGCCAGTTAGCGGGGAGCTCCTACGAGCAGTACTTC,CASSQLAGSSYEQYF
few,TRBV7-2,TRBJ2-6,NA,TGTGCCAGCAGCTTAGGACAGTTCTCTGGGGCCAACGTCCTGACTTTC,CASSLGQFSGANVLTF
many,TRBV9,TRBJ2-1,NA,TGTGCCAGCAGCCCCCGCGCTCGGCCCGAGGGCTACAATGAGCAGTTCTTC,CASSPRARPEGYNEQFF
few,TRBV4-3,TRBJ2-3,TRBD2,TGCGCCAGCAGCCAAGATAGGGCTAGCGGGAGAAAGACAGATACGCAGTATTTT,CASSQDRASGRKTDTQYF